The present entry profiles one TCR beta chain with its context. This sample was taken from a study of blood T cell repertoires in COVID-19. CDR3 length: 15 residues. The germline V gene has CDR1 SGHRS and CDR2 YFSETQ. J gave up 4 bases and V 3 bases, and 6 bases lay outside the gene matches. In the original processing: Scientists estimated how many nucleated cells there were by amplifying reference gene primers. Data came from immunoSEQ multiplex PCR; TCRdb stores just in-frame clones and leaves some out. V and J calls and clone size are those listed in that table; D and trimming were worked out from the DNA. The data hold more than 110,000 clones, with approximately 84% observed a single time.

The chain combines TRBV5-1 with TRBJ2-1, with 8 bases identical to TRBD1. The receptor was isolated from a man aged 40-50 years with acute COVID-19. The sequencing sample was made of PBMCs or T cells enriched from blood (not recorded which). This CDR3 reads CASSSGQGQYNEQFF. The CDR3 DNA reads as TGCGCCAGCAGCTCAGGACAGGGCCAATACAATGAGCAGTTCTTC.